This T cell receptor (beta chain) was captured by sequencing in a study of vaccination effects on CD4 cells after COVID-19. As regards this clone: Its antigen is as yet unknown.

This CDR3 spans 15 amino acids. Germline CDR1 is MDHEN and CDR2 is SYDVKM. V trimming: 1 base; J trimming: 6 bases; junction bases outside the gene matches: 5. Before sequencing took place, the ViraFEST assay used viral peptide pools to expand antigen-specific CD4+ T cells. Isolation of CD4+ T cells took place after about 10 days of culture. Here immunoSEQ multiplex PCR was the method, and the copy in TCRdb shows in-frame clones only, minus some. The sample records tens of thousands of clones, roughly two thirds being singletons. The chain carries TRBV28 and TRBJ2-1; the match to TRBD1 covers 8 bases. Sequences were derived from CD4+ T cells from PBMCs cultured with HCoV-229E spike peptides, sampled before COVID-19 vaccination. This TCR was sampled from a human donor who received a COVID-19 vaccine. The CDR3 sequence is CASSLLDRVGNEQFF. The CDR3 bases are TGTGCCAGCAGTTTATTGGACAGGGTGGGCAATGAGCAGTTCTTC.